One sample yielded the 5 T cell receptor beta chains listed below, sequenced in a study of blood T cell repertoires in COVID-19. Only in-frame clones appear in the TCRdb table, and some are missing; sequencing was by immunoSEQ multiplex PCR. The sample records 200,000 to 250,000 clones, approximately 90% being singletons. The sequenced sample was peripheral blood. All receptors derive from a man aged 25-40 years with COVID-19, enrolled during active disease.

V gene TRBV30 combines with J gene TRBJ2-7, with 8 bases identical to TRBD1. This CDR3 contains 14 residues. Germline V gene lookup returns CDR1 GTSNPN and CDR2 SVGIG (reference sequence). Trimming removed 3 bases from V and 5 bases from J; junction bases left unmatched: 9. The CDR3 DNA reads TGTGCCTGGAGCGTCGGACAGGGAATAGACGAGCAGTACTTC. This gives the protein CAWSVGQGIDEQYF.

V usage is TRBV19 and J usage is TRBJ1-4; 7 bases match TRBD1. V was clipped by 8 bases and J by 7 bases; unmatched bases: 4. The V gene's germline CDR1 is LNHDA and CDR2 SQIVND (reference sequence). This CDR3 is built from 12 residues. The CDR3, as DNA: TGTGCCAGTGGGGACAGACGTGAAAAACTGTTTTTT. As protein: CASGDRREKLFF. The full variable domain, in which reference TRBV19 and TRBJ1-4 provide the parts outside the CDR3, is DGGITQSPKYLFRKEGQNVTLSCEQNLNHDAMYWYRQDPGQGLRLIYYSQIVNDFQKGDIAEGYSVSREKKESFPLTVTSAQKNPTAFYLCASGDRREKLFFGSGTQLSVL.

This chain uses TRBV5-1 with TRBJ1-1; D may be TRBD1 (6 bases). Germline loops: CDR1 SGHRS, CDR2 YFSETQ. The CDR3 runs to 17 residues. Between the trimmed V and J ends, which lost 3 bases and 1 base, there was a span of 19 bases. CDR3 DNA sequence: TGCGCCAGCAGCTCCATATGGGGACACCCGGGGAACACTGAAGCTTTCTTT. The encoded protein is CASSSIWGHPGNTEAFF.

The CDR3 spells CASSENGGWKAKNIQYF. The CDR3 DNA follows: TGTGCCAGCAGTGAGAATGGAGGGTGGAAAGCCAAAAACATTCAGTACTTC. The gene calls are TRBV6-1 and TRBJ2-4; a weak D match, TRBD2 (6 bases). The germline V gene has CDR1 MNHNS and CDR2 SASEGT. The CDR3 runs to 17 residues. The V and J ends lost 3 bases and 0 bases respectively, with 15 bases between them.

The chain is built from TRBV7-2 and TRBJ1-2, with TRBD1 matching over 8 bases. The germline V gene encodes CDR1 SGHTA and CDR2 FQGNSA. The ends lost 6 bases at V and 8 bases at J; junction bases unmatched: 5. CDR3 size: 12 residues. CDR3 sequence (DNA): TGTGCCAGCAGTTTCCAGGGGGCGGGCTACACCTTC. This gives the protein CASSFQGAGYTF.